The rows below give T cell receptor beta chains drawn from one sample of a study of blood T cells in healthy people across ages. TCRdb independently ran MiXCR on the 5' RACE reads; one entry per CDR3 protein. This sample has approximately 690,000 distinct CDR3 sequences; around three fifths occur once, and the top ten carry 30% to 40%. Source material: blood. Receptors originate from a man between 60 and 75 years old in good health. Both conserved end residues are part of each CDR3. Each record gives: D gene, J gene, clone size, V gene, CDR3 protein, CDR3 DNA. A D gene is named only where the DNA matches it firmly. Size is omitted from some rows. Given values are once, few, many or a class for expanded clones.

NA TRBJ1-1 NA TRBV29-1 CGGKNTEAFF TGCGGTGGGAAGAACACTGAAGCTTTCTTT
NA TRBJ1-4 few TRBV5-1 CASSLGAGEGPNEKLFF TGCGCCAGCAGCTTGGGGGCCGGGGAGGGGCCTAATGAAAAACTGTTTTTT
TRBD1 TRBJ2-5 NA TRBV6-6 CASSYLGQDNEQYF TGTGCCAGCAGTTACCTGGGACAGGACAATGAGCAGTACTTC
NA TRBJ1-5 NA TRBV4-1 CASSSIGRVNQPQHF TGCGCCAGCAGCTCCATTGGCAGGGTCAATCAGCCCCAGCATTTT
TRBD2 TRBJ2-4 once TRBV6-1 CASSEIELGGQYF TGTGCCAGCAGTGAAATAGAACTGGGAGGGCAGTACTTC
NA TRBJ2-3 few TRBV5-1 CASSFAGGASTDTQYF TGCGCCAGCAGCTTCGCTGGGGGGGCCTCGACAGATACGCAGTATTTT
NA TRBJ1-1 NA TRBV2 CASSEGRIYTEAFF TGTGCCAGCAGTGAAGGGCGGATTTACACTGAAGCTTTCTTT
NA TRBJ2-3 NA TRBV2 CASSSAPNTQYF TGTGCCAGCTCAAGTGCTCCAAATACGCAGTATTTT
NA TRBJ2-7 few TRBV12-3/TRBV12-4 CASSGGRSVFTYEQYF TGTGCCAGCAGTGGGGGTCGGAGCGTTTTTACCTACGAGCAGTACTTC
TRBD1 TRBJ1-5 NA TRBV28 CASRGQGSVSNQPQHF TGTGCCAGCAGGGGACAGGGAAGCGTTAGCAATCAGCCCCAGCATTTT
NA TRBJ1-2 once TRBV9 CASSVAGGSNYGYTF TGTGCCAGCAGCGTAGCCGGAGGTTCTAACTATGGCTACACCTTC
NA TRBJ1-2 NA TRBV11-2 CASSVAIGPYGYTF TGTGCCAGCAGCGTAGCCATTGGGCCTTATGGCTACACCTTC
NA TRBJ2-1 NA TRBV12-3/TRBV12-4 CASSPQGTVRSQFF TGTGCCAGCAGTCCTCAAGGGACCGTTAGATCCCAGTTCTTC
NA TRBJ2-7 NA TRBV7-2 CASSPNPLQGTQYF TGTGCCAGCAGCCCGAACCCACTCCAGGGCACCCAGTACTTC
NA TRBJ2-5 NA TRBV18 CASSPASDQETQYF TGTGCCAGCTCACCCGCCTCGGATCAAGAGACCCAGTACTTC
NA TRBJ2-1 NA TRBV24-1 CATSAGLEQFF TGTGCCACCAGTGCAGGGCTCGAGCAGTTCTTC
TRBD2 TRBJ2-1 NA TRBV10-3 CAISESERRTSDYNEQFF TGTGCCATCAGTGAGTCTGAGAGAAGGACTAGCGATTACAATGAGCAGTTCTTC
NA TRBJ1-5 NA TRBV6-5 CASSYGYEQPQHF TGTGCCAGCAGTTACGGGTACGAACAGCCCCAGCATTTT
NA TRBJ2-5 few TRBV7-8 CASSLAHHLGETQYF TGTGCCAGCAGCTTAGCGCACCACCTCGGAGAGACCCAGTACTTC
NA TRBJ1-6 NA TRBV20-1 CSARESAAGANSPLHF TGCAGTGCTAGAGAGTCAGCAGCGGGAGCTAATTCACCCCTCCACTTT
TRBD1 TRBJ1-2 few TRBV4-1 CASSRWTGENYGYTF TGCGCCAGCAGCCGGTGGACAGGTGAAAACTATGGCTACACCTTC
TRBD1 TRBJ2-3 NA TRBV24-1 CATSDFGQGRSDTQYF TGTGCCACCAGTGATTTCGGACAGGGGCGGTCAGATACGCAGTATTTT
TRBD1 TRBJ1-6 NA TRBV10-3 CAIGDTGDSPLHF TGTGCCATCGGTGATACAGGGGATTCACCCCTCCACTTT
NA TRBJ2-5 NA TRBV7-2 CASSLFVGNSFETQYF TGTGCCAGCAGCTTATTCGTAGGGAACTCATTTGAGACCCAGTACTTC
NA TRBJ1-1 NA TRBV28 CASPPSRGSWGNTEAFF TGTGCCAGCCCCCCCAGCAGGGGATCTTGGGGGAACACTGAAGCTTTCTTT
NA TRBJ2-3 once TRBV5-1 CASMRQGPDTQYF TGCGCCAGCATGAGGCAGGGCCCAGATACGCAGTATTTT
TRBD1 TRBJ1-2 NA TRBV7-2 CASSLELGTGGEGYTF TGTGCCAGCAGCTTAGAACTCGGGACAGGGGGCGAGGGCTACACCTTC
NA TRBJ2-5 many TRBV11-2 CASSAVGQETQYF TGTGCCAGCAGCGCCGTCGGCCAAGAGACCCAGTACTTC
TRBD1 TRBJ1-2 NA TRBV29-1 CSAAGQVAYGYTF TGCAGCGCCGCCGGACAGGTAGCCTATGGCTACACCTTC
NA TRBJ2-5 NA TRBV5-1 CASSSTGGGGQETQYF TGCGCCAGCAGCTCGACCGGAGGGGGTGGCCAAGAGACCCAGTACTTC
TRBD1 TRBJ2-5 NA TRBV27 CASSQGTARGTQYF TGTGCCAGCAGTCAAGGGACAGCCAGGGGGACCCAGTACTTC
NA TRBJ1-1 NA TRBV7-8 CASSKVRGVDTEAFF TGTGCCAGCAGCAAAGTACGGGGGGTGGACACTGAAGCTTTCTTT
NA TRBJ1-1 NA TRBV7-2 CASSSLEGTEAFF TGTGCCAGCAGCTCTCTGGAGGGTACTGAAGCTTTCTTT
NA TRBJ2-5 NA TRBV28 CASSLPALETQYF TGTGCCAGCAGTTTACCGGCTCTGGAGACCCAGTACTTC
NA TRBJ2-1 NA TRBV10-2 CASTDPFVASYNEQFF TGCGCCAGCACCGACCCGTTCGTGGCAAGCTACAATGAGCAGTTCTTC
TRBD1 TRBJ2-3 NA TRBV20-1 CSARGTGGRTDTQYF TGCAGTGCCCGTGGGACAGGGGGGCGCACAGATACGCAGTATTTT